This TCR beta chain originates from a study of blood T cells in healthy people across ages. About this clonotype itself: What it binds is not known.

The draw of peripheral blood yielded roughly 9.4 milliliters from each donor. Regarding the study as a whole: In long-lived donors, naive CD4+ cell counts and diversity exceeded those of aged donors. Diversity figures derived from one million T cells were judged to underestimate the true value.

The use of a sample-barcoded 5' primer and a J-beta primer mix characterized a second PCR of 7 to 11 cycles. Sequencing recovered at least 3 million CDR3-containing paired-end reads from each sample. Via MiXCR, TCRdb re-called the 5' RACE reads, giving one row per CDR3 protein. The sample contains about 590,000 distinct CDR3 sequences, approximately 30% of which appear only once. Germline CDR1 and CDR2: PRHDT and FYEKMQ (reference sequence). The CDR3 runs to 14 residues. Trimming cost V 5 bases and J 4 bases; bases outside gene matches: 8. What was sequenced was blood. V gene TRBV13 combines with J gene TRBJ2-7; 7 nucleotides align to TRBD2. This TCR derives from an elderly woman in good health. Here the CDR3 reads CASSTRDYLYEQYF. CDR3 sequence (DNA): TGTGCCAGCAGCACCCGGGACTACCTTTACGAGCAGTACTTC.